The 9 T cell receptor beta chains given below trace back to one sample, sequenced in a study of T cell responses to AZD1222 COVID-19 vaccine. The method was immunoSEQ multiplex PCR; TCRdb's version includes in-frame clones alone and lacks a portion of them. This sample has around 100,000 clones, with 85% found just once. This specimen was peripheral blood, taken 28 days after the second AZD1222 dose. The receptors here all came from an adult who received the AZD1222 COVID-19 vaccine.

This sequence joins TRBV10-1 and TRBJ2-5; D might be TRBD1 (7 bases). Trimming pared 8 bases from V and 5 bases from J, leaving 15 bases between. CDR3 size: 13 residues. Germline CDR1 and CDR2: WNHNN and SYGVQD (reference sequence). Here the CDR3 DNA reads TGCGCCAGCTCAACAGGGGCGGGGGAGACCCAGTACTTC. Protein product: CASSTGAGETQYF.

The chain has TRBV4-1 and TRBJ1-3; maybe TRBD1 (6 bases). The V end was cut by 0 bases, the J end by 4 bases, with 13 bases between. In germline, CDR1 is MGHRA, CDR2 YSYEKL. The CDR3 sequence is 16 residues long. The chain's CDR3 is CASSQEGQPAGNTIYF. DNA for the CDR3: TGCGCCAGCAGCCAAGAAGGACAGCCGGCAGGAAACACCATATATTTT.

This chain links TRBV18 with TRBJ2-1, with 10 bases aligning to TRBD1. CDR1 is KGHSH and CDR2 is LQKENI in the germline V gene. The V gene end was trimmed by 4 bases and the J gene end by 4 bases; junction bases not matched to a gene: 1. This CDR3 is 14 amino acids long. The DNA for the CDR3 is TGTGCCAGCTCACGGGGACAGGGGTACAATGAGCAGTTCTTC. As protein: CASSRGQGYNEQFF.

The chain has TRBV7-3 and TRBJ2-5; the D gene is possibly TRBD2 (6 bases). Trimming pared 6 bases from V and 4 bases from J, leaving 12 bases between. The CDR3 spans 13 residues. CDR1 and CDR2 (germline): SGHTA, FQGTGA. CDR3 nucleotide sequence: TGTGCCAGCAGTTCCTCCGGGGGAGAGACCCAGTACTTC. This translates into CASSSSGGETQYF.

The J gene is TRBJ2-7, the V gene TRBV7-8; D possibly uses TRBD1 or TRBD2 (5 bases each). The ends were cut back, 5 bases at V and 6 bases at J, with 17 bases in the middle. The length of the CDR3 is 14 residues. Germline loops: CDR1 SGHVS, CDR2 FQNEAQ. The CDR3 region is CASSRAHGTLEQYF. In nucleotides, the CDR3 is TGTGCCAGCAGCCGAGCTCACGGGACGCTCGAGCAGTACTTC.

V and J are TRBV2 and TRBJ2-1, with D tentatively TRBD2 (5 bases). The CDR3 contains 12 residues. V was clipped by 6 bases and J by 7 bases, with 10 bases between them. Germline V lookup: CDR1 SNHLY, CDR2 FYNNEI. The CDR3 sequence: CASRGRGNEQFF. DNA of the CDR3: TGTGCCAGCAGAGGACGCGGGAATGAGCAGTTCTTC. Combining the CDR3 with reference TRBV2 and TRBJ2-1 gives the whole variable domain EPEVTQTPSHQVTQMGQEVILRCVPISNHLYFYWYRQILGQKVEFLVSFYNNEISEKSEIFDDQFSVERPDGSNFTLKIRSTKLEDSAMYFCASRGRGNEQFFGPGTRLTVL.

The gene calls are TRBV19 and TRBJ1-1; TRBD1 is a possible D gene (5 bases). Per the germline V gene, CDR1 is LNHDA and CDR2 is SQIVND (reference sequence). This CDR3 comprises 15 residues. Trimming removed 1 base at V and 2 bases at J, with 11 bases between. DNA of the CDR3: TGTGCCAGTAGTATAGTGGGCAGGGCCAACACTGAAGCTTTCTTT. It specifies CASSIVGRANTEAFF. The complete variable domain, with remaining parts taken from reference TRBV19 and TRBJ1-1, reads DGGITQSPKYLFRKEGQNVTLSCEQNLNHDAMYWYRQDPGQGLRLIYYSQIVNDFQKGDIAEGYSVSREKKESFPLTVTSAQKNPTAFYLCASSIVGRANTEAFFGQGTRLTVV.

The rearrangement uses TRBV7-8 and TRBJ2-5; TRBD2 agrees at 9 bases. CDR3 length: 16 amino acids. CDR1 and CDR2 (germline): SGHVS, FQNEAQ. V shed 1 base, J shed 1 base, and the junction held 4 bases outside the gene matches. CDR3 sequence: CASSLGPGLAQETQYF. DNA for the CDR3: TGTGCCAGCAGCTTAGGACCGGGACTAGCCCAAGAGACCCAGTACTTC.

V usage is TRBV24-1 and J usage is TRBJ2-1; D tentatively reads TRBD1 or TRBD2 (6 bases each). CDR3 length equals 14 residues. Deletions cut 8 bases from V and 5 bases from J, with 15 bases between. The V gene's germline CDR1 is KGHDR and CDR2 SFDVKD. The CDR3 DNA follows: TGTGCCACCAAGGGGGGCCCCCTTAACAATGAGCAGTTCTTC. Its translation is CATKGGPLNNEQFF.